This T cell receptor (beta chain) originates from a study of blood T cell repertoires in COVID-19. Generated by immunoSEQ multiplex PCR, the TCRdb table keeps only in-frame clones and is missing some. The table has about 340,000 clones, around 85% seen once. A note on this clone: This specimen includes other DNA sequences encoding the same CDR3.

The receptor was derived from a woman aged 40 to 49 with acute COVID-19. The sequenced material came from PBMCs or T cells enriched from blood (not recorded which).

This CDR3 reads CASREQGTNYGYTF. DNA of the CDR3: TGTGCCAGCAGGGAACAGGGAACTAACTATGGCTACACCTTC. The V call is TRBV2, the J call TRBJ1-2, with D possibly TRBD1 on 6 matching bases. The V gene lost 6 bases and the J gene lost 0 bases, with 11 bases spanning the gap. The CDR3 contains 14 residues. CDR1 and CDR2 (germline): SNHLY, FYNNEI.